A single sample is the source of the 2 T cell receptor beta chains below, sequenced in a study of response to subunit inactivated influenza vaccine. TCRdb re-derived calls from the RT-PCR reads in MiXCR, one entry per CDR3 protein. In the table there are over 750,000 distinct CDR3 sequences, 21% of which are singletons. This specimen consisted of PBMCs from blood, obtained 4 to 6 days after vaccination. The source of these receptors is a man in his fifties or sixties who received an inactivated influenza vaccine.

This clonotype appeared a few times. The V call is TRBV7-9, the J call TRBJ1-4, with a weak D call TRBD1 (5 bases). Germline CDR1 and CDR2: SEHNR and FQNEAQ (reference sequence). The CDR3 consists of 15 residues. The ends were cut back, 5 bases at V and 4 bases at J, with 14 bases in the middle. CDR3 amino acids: CASSRGPGRNEKLFF. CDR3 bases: TGTGCCAGCAGCCGGGGACCGGGCCGTAATGAAAAACTGTTTTTT.

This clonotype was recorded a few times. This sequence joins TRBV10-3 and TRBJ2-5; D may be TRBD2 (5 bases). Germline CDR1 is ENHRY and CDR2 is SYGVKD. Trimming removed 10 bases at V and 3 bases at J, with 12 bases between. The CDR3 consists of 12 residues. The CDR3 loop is CASSPGKETQYF. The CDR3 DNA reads TGTGCCAGCAGCCCCGGGAAAGAGACCCAGTACTTC.